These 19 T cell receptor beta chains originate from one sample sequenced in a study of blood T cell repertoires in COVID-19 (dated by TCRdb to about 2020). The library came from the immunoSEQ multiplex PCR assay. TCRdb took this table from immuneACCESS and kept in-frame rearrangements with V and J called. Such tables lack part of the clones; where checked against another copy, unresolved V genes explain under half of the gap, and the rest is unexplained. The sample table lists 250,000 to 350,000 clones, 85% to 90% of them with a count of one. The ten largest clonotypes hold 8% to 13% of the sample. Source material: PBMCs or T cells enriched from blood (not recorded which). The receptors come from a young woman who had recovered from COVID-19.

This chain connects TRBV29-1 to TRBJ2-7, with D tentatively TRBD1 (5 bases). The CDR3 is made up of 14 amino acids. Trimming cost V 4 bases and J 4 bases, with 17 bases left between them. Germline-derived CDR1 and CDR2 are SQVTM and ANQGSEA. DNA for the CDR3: TGCAGCGTTGCCCTCCCGCAGGGTTTGTACGAGCAGTACTTC. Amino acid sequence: CSVALPQGLYEQYF.

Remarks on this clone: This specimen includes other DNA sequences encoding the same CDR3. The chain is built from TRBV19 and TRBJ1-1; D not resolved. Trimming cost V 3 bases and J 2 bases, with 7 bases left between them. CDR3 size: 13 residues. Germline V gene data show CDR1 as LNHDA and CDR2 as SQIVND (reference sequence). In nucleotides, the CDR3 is TGTGCCAGTAGTATTGGAGGAAACACTGAAGCTTTCTTT. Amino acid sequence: CASSIGGNTEAFF. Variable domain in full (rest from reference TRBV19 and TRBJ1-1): DGGITQSPKYLFRKEGQNVTLSCEQNLNHDAMYWYRQDPGQGLRLIYYSQIVNDFQKGDIAEGYSVSREKKESFPLTVTSAQKNPTAFYLCASSIGGNTEAFFGQGTRLTVV.

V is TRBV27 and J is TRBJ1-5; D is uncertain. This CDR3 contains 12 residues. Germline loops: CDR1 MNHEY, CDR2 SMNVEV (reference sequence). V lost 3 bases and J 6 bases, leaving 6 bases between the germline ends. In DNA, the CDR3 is TGTGCCAGCAGTTTGCTGAGTCAGCCCCAGCATTTT. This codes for CASSLLSQPQHF.

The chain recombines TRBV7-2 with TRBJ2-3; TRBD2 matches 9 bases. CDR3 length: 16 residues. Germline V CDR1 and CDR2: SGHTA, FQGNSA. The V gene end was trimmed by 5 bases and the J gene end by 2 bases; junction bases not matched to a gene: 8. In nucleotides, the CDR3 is TGTGCCAGCAGCCCCCGGCGGGGGGGGTACACAGATACGCAGTATTTT. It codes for CASSPRRGGYTDTQYF.

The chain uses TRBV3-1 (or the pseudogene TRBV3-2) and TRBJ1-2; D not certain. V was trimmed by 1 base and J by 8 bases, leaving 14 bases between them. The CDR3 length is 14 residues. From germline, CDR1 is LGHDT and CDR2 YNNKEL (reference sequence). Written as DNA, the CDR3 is TGTGCCAGCAGCCAAGCAAGGAGGAGGCAAGGCTACACCTTC. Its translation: CASSQARRRQGYTF.

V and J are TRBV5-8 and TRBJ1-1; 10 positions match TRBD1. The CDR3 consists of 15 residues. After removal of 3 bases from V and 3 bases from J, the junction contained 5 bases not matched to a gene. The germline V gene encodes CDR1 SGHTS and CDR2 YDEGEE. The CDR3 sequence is CASSSLGTGDTEAFF. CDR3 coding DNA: TGTGCCAGCAGCTCCCTAGGGACAGGGGACACTGAAGCTTTCTTT.

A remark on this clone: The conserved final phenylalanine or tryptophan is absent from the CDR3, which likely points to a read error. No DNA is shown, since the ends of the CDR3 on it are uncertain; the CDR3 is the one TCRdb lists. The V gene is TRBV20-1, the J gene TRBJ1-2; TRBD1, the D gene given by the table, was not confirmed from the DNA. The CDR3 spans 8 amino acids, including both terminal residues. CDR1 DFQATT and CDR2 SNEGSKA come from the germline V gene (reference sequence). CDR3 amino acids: CSAVQGIV.

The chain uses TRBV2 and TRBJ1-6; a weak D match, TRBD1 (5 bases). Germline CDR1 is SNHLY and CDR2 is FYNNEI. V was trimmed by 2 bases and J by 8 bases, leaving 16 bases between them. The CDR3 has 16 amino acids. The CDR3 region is CASSETGGYSYSPLHF. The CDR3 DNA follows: TGTGCCAGCAGTGAAACGGGGGGGTATAGCTATTCACCCCTCCACTTT.

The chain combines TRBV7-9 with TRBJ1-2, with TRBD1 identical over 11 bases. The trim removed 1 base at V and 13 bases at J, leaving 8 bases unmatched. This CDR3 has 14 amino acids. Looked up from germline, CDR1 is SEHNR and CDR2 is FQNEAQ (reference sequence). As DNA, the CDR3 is TGTGCCAGCAGCTTAGTCCGGACAGGGGGCGGCCCCACCTTC. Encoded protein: CASSLVRTGGGPTF.

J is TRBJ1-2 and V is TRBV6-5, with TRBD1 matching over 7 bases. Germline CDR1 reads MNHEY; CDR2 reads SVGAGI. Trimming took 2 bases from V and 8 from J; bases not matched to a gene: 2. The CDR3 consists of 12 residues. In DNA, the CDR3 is TGTGCCAGCAGTTACGCCAGGGGGGGCTACACCTTC. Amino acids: CASSYARGGYTF.

The CDR3 spells CASSQEMASSYNEQFF. For the CDR3, the DNA is TGCGCCAGCAGCCAAGAGATGGCTAGCTCCTACAATGAGCAGTTCTTC. This chain connects TRBV4-1 to TRBJ2-1, with D uncertain. CDR3 length: 16 amino acids. Germline V lookup: CDR1 MGHRA, CDR2 YSYEKL. Trimming removed 0 bases from V and 0 bases from J, with 9 bases in between.

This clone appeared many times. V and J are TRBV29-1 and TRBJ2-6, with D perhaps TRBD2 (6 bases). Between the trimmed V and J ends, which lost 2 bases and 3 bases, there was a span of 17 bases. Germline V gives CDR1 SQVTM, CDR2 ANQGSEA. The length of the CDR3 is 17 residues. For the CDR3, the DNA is TGCAGCGTTGAAAGTGCAGGGAGGAAAGGTGGGGCCAACGTCCTGACTTTC. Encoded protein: CSVESAGRKGGANVLTF.

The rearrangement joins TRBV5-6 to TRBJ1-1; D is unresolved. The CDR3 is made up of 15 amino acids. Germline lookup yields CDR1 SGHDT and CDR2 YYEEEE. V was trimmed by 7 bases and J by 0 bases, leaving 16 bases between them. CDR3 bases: TGTGCCAGCCGCGCCACCAGAGGCCTGAACACTGAAGCTTTCTTT. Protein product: CASRATRGLNTEAFF.

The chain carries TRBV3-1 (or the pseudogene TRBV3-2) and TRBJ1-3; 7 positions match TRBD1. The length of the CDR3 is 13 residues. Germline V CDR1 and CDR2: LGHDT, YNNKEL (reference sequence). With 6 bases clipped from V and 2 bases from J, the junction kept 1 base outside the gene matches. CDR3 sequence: CASSQGAGNTIYF. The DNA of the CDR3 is TGTGCCAGCAGTCAGGGGGCTGGAAACACCATATATTTT.

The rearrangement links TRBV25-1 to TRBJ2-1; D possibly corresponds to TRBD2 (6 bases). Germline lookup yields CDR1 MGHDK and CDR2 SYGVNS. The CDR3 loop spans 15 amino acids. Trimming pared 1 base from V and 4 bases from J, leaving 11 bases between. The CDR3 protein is CASSELAVQYNEQFF. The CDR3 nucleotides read TGTGCCAGCAGTGAATTAGCGGTACAGTACAATGAGCAGTTCTTC.

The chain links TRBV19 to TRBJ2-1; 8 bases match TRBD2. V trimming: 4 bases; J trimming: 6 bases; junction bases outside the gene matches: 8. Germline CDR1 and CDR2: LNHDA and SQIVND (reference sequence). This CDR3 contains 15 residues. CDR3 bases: TGTGCCAGTAGTAGGGACGGGGGGGCCTTCAATGAGCAGTTCTTC. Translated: CASSRDGGAFNEQFF.

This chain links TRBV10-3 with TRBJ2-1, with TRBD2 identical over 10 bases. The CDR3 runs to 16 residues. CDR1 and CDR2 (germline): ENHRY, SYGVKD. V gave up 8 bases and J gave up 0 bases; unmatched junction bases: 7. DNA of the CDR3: TGTGCCATCGGAACTAGCGGGGCCGCCTCCTACAATGAGCAGTTCTTC. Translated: CAIGTSGAASYNEQFF.

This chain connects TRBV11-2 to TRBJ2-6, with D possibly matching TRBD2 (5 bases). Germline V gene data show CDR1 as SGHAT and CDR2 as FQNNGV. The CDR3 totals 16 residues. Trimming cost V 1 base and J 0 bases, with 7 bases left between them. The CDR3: CASSLGGPSGANVLTF. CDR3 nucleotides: TGTGCCAGCAGCTTAGGCGGGCCCTCTGGGGCCAACGTCCTGACTTTC.

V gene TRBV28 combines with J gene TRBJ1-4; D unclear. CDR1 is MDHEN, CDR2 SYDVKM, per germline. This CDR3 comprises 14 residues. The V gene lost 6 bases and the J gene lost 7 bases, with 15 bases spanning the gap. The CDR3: CASSSVTSAEKLFF. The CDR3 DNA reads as TGTGCCAGCAGCTCCGTTACTTCCGCTGAAAAACTGTTTTTT.